A single sample gave rise to the 19 T cell receptor beta chains below, sequenced in a study of T cells expressing NK-cell markers. TCRdb processed the 5' RACE reads again and assigns one entry to each CDR3 protein, with no DNA. The sample holds about 300,000 distinct CDR3 sequences. Sequencing used blood T cells: a sorted CD56 or NKG2C T cell subset, CD4+ or CD8+ T cells, or bulk PBMC T cells (not recorded which). These receptors all stem from a woman between 18 and 70 years old in good health.

The V call is TRBV10-3, the J call TRBJ2-5. The CDR3 consists of 13 residues. Germline lookup yields CDR1 ENHRY and CDR2 SYGVKD. The CDR3 protein is CAISGGDQETQYF.

CDR3 sequence: CSARDIRGQMSEAFF. The V gene is TRBV20-1, the J gene TRBJ1-1; TCRdb's D call of TRBD1 is untestable without DNA. CDR1 and CDR2 (germline): DFQATT, SNEGSKA (reference sequence). CDR3 length equals 15 residues.

V usage is TRBV7-9 and J usage is TRBJ2-3; TCRdb reports TRBD2, a call that lacks DNA to check it against. The CDR3 consists of 16 residues. CDR1 is SEHNR and CDR2 is FQNEAQ in the germline V gene (reference sequence). This chain's CDR3 is CASSLSMARGTDTQYF.

The CDR3: CASSLSGAPTYEQYF. The genes are TRBV12-3 or TRBV12-4 and TRBJ2-7; the D gene TCRdb calls, TRBD1, cannot be checked with no DNA. This CDR3 contains 15 residues.

This chain links TRBV7-2 with TRBJ2-7. Germline V lookup: CDR1 SGHTA, CDR2 FQGNSA. The length of the CDR3 is 13 residues. The CDR3 spells CASSLGVTYEQYF. Supplemented by reference TRBV7-2 and TRBJ2-7, the full variable domain reads GAGVSQSPSNKVTEKGKDVELRCDPISGHTALYWYRQSLGQGLEFLIYFQGNSAPDKSGLPSDRFSAERTGGSVSTLTIQRTQQEDSAVYLCASSLGVTYEQYFGPGTRLTVT.

The J gene is TRBJ2-3, the V gene TRBV20-1; without DNA, the TCRdb call of TRBD2 cannot be checked. This CDR3 comprises 14 residues. Germline V gene data show CDR1 as DFQATT and CDR2 as SNEGSKA (reference sequence). The CDR3 is CSAPASGRTDTQYF.

This chain links TRBV7-9 with TRBJ2-5; TCRdb outputs TRBD2, but without DNA this stays unchecked. The CDR3 totals 13 residues. CDR1 and CDR2 (germline): SEHNR, FQNEAQ (reference sequence). The CDR3 sequence is CASSLSREGTQYF.

J is TRBJ2-7 and V is TRBV20-1; TCRdb's D gene call, TRBD2, goes unchecked for lack of DNA. CDR3 size: 12 residues. In germline, CDR1 is DFQATT, CDR2 SNEGSKA (reference sequence). CDR3 residues: CSASGSGREQYF.

The rearrangement joins TRBV29-1 to TRBJ2-7; checking the TCRdb D call of TRBD1 is not possible without DNA. Germline V gives CDR1 SQVTM, CDR2 ANQGSEA. The length of the CDR3 is 15 residues. CDR3 loop: CSVEDRGGLSYEQYF.

The J gene is TRBJ2-3, the V gene TRBV7-2; without DNA, the TCRdb call of TRBD1 cannot be checked. The CDR3 totals 16 residues. Germline V gene sequence: CDR1 SGHTA, CDR2 FQGNSA. This chain's CDR3 is CASSLAWTGVVDTQYF.

Here the CDR3 reads CASSLVINTEAFF. The chain links TRBV7-9 to TRBJ1-1. The CDR3 has 13 amino acids. Germline V gene sequence: CDR1 SEHNR, CDR2 FQNEAQ (reference sequence).

J is TRBJ2-1 and V is TRBV20-1; no DNA is available, so the TRBD2 call from TCRdb remains unchecked. Germline V gene data show CDR1 as DFQATT and CDR2 as SNEGSKA (reference sequence). The CDR3 extends over 14 amino acids. This chain's CDR3 is CSASGREAYNEQFF.

The J gene is TRBJ1-6, the V gene TRBV5-6. The CDR3 has 16 amino acids. Germline CDR1 reads SGHDT; CDR2 reads YYEEEE. The CDR3 region is CASSLAGPWGGSPLHF.

The chain uses TRBV29-1 and TRBJ2-1; TCRdb proposes TRBD2, but this gene call is untestable without DNA. The CDR3 extends over 16 amino acids. Germline assignment: CDR1 SQVTM and CDR2 ANQGSEA. The CDR3 reads CSVEWAGTSGRREQFF.

The chain links TRBV6-5 to TRBJ2-7; TCRdb picks TRBD1, but there is no DNA to check that call. The germline V gene has CDR1 MNHEY and CDR2 SVGAGI. The CDR3 runs 15 residues. CDR3 amino acids: CASSLGAFGTYEQYF.

The chain joins TRBV29-1 to TRBJ1-1; TCRdb's D gene call, TRBD1, goes unchecked for lack of DNA. From germline, CDR1 is SQVTM and CDR2 ANQGSEA. The CDR3 is made up of 13 amino acids. The CDR3 here is CSVGTGLGSEAFF.

The chain links TRBV7-3 to TRBJ2-3; the TCRdb D gene call, TRBD1, has no DNA to confirm it. This CDR3 comprises 15 residues. Germline lookup yields CDR1 SGHTA and CDR2 FQGTGA. CDR3 protein: CASSSLGDEADTQYF.

V is TRBV20-1 and J is TRBJ2-5; TCRdb picks TRBD2, but there is no DNA to check that call. The CDR3 length is 16 residues. Germline V gene data show CDR1 as DFQATT and CDR2 as SNEGSKA (reference sequence). CDR3 region: CSATTRPSGGVKTQYF.

The chain uses TRBV27 and TRBJ2-1; lacking DNA, the TRBD1 call made by TCRdb goes unchecked. Per germline, CDR1 MNHEY and CDR2 SMNVEV (reference sequence). The CDR3 covers 13 residues. CDR3 amino acids: CASRPLDRNEQFF.